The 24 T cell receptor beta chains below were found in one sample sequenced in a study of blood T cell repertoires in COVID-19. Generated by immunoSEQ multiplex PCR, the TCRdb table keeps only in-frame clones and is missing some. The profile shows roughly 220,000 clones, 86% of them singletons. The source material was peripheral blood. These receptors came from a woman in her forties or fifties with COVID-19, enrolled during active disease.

CDR3 nucleotide sequence: TGTGCCAGCAGTTGGGCCGGGACAGGACGATACTCTGGAAACACCATATATTTT. The encoded protein is CASSWAGTGRYSGNTIYF. The chain has TRBV3-1 (or the pseudogene TRBV3-2) and TRBJ1-3; 8 nucleotides align to TRBD1. Germline CDR1 is LGHDT and CDR2 is YNNKEL (reference sequence). CDR3 length: 18 amino acids. V lost 6 bases, J lost 0 bases, and 13 bases stayed unmatched.

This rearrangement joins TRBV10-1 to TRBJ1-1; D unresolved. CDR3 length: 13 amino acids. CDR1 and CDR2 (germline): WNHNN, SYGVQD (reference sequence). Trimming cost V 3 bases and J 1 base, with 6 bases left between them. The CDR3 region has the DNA TGCGCCAGCAGTGAATACAGGAACACTGAAGCTTTCTTT. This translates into CASSEYRNTEAFF.

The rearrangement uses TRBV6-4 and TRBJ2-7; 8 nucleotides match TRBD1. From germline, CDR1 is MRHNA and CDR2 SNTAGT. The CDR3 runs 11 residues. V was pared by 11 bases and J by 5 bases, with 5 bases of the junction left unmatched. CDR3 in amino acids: CAGKQGDEQYV. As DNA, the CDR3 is TGTGCCGGGAAACAGGGGGACGAGCAGTACGTC.

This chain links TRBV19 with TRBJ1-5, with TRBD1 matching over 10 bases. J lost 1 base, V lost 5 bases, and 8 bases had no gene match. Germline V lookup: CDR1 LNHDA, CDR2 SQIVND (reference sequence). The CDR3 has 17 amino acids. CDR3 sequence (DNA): TGTGCCAGTAGTTCCTTGACAGGGGGCCGAAGCAATCAGCCCCAGCATTTT. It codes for CASSSLTGGRSNQPQHF.

This CDR3 is CASSRFAGVHEQYF. CDR3 coding DNA: TGTGCCAGCAGTCGGTTCGCAGGGGTCCACGAGCAGTACTTC. This sequence joins TRBV7-9 and TRBJ2-7; possibly TRBD1 for D (6 bases). There are 14 residues in the CDR3. Germline lookup yields CDR1 SEHNR and CDR2 FQNEAQ (reference sequence). Trimming cost V 6 bases and J 5 bases, with 17 bases left between them.

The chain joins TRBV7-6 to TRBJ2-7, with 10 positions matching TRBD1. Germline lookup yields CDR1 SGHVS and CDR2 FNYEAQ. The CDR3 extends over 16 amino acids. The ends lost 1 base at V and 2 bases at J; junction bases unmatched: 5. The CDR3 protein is CASSLGGGQGAYEQYF. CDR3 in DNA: TGTGCCAGCAGCTTAGGAGGAGGACAGGGGGCCTACGAGCAGTACTTC.

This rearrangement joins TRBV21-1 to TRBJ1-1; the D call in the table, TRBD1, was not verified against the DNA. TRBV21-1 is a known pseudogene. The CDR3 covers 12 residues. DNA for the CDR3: TGTGCCAGCAGGGACAGGTTGAATGGAGCTTTCTTT. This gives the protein CASRDRLNGAFF.

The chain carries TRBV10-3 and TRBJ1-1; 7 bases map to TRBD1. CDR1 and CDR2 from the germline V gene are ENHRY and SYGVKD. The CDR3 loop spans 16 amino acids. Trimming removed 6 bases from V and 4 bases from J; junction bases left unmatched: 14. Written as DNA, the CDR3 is TGTGCCATCAGGACGACTCCCGGGACAGCCACCACTGAAGCTTTCTTT. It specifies CAIRTTPGTATTEAFF.

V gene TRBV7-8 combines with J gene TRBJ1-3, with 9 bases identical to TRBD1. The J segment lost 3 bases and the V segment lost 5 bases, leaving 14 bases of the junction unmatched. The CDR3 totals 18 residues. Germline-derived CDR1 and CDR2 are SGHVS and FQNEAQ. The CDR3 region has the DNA TGTGCCAGCAGCCCCGTAGGGTATACAGGGGGCTTTGGAAACACCATATATTTT. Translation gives CASSPVGYTGGFGNTIYF. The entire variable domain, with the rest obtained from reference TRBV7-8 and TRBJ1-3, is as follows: GAGVSQSPRYKVAKRGQDVALRCDPISGHVSLFWYQQALGQGPEFLTYFQNEAQLDKSGLPSDRFFAERPEGSVSTLKIQRTQQEDSAVYLCASSPVGYTGGFGNTIYFGEGSWLTVV.

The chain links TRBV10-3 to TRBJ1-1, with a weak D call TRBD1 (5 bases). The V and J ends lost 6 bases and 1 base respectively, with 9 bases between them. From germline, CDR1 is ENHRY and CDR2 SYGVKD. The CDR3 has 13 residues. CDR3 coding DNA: TGTGCCATCAGGTTACAGGAGAACACTGAAGCTTTCTTT. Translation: CAIRLQENTEAFF.

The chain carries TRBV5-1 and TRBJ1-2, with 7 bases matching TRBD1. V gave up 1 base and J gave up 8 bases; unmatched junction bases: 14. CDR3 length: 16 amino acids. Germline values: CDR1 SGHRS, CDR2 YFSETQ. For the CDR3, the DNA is TGCGCCAGCAGCTTGAGGGACAGAACCATGAGTGGGGGCTACACCTTC. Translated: CASSLRDRTMSGGYTF.

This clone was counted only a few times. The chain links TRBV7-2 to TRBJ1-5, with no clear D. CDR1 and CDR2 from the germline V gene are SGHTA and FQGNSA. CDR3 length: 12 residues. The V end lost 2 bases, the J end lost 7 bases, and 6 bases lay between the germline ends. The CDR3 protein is CASSLPGQPQHF. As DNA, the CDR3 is TGTGCCAGCAGCTTACCCGGGCAGCCCCAGCATTTT. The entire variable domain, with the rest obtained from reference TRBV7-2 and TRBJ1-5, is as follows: GAGVSQSPSNKVTEKGKDVELRCDPISGHTALYWYRQSLGQGLEFLIYFQGNSAPDKSGLPSDRFSAERTGGSVSTLTIQRTQQEDSAVYLCASSLPGQPQHFGDGTRLSIL.

The CDR3 spells CASSPRGTAQETQYF. CDR3 nucleotides: TGTGCCAGCTCACCCCGGGGGACAGCACAAGAGACCCAGTACTTC. V is TRBV18 and J is TRBJ2-5, with D possibly matching TRBD1 (7 bases). Per germline, CDR1 KGHSH and CDR2 LQKENI. V was pared by 3 bases and J by 2 bases, with 13 bases between. CDR3 length equals 15 residues.

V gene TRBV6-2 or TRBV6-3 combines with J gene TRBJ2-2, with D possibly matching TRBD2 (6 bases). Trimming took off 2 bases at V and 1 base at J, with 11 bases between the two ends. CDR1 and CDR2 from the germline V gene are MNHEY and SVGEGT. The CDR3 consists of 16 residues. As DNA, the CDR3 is TGTGCCAGCAGTTACCCCCGGGGACTGAACACCGGGGAGCTGTTTTTT. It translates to CASSYPRGLNTGELFF.

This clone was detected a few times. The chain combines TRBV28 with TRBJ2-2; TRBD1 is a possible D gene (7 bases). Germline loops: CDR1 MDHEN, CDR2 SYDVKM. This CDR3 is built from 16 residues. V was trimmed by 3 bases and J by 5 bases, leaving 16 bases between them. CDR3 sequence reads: CASSFRAGGGTGELFF. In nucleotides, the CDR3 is TGTGCCAGCAGTTTTAGGGCAGGGGGAGGAACCGGGGAGCTGTTTTTT. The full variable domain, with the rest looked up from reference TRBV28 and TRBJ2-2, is DVKVTQSSRYLVKRTGEKVFLECVQDMDHENMFWYRQDPGLGLRLIYFSYDVKMKEKGDIPEGYSVSREKKERFSLILESASTNQTSMYLCASSFRAGGGTGELFFGEGSRLTVL.

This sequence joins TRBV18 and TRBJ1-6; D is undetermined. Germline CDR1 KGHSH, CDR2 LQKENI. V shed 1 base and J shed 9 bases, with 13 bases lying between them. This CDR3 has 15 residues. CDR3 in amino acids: CASSPRPGKSSPLHF. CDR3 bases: TGTGCCAGCTCACCACGCCCGGGAAAATCTTCACCCCTCCACTTT. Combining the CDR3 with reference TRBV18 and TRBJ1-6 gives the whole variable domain NAGVMQNPRHLVRRRGQEARLRCSPMKGHSHVYWYRQLPEEGLKFMVYLQKENIIDESGMPKERFSAEFPKEGPSILRIQQVVRGDSAAYFCASSPRPGKSSPLHFGNGTRLTVT.

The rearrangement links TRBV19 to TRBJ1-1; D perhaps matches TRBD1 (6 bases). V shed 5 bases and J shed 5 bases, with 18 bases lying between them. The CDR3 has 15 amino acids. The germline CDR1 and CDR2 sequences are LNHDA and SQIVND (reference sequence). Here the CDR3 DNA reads TGTGCCAGTAGTTCCCGGCAGGGGTTTGGGACTGAAGCTTTCTTT. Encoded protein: CASSSRQGFGTEAFF.

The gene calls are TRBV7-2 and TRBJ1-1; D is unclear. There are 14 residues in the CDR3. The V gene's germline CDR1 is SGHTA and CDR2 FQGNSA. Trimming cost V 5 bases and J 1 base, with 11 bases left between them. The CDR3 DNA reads TGTGCCAGCAGCCCCCCAACCGGGAACACTGAAGCTTTCTTT. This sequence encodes CASSPPTGNTEAFF.

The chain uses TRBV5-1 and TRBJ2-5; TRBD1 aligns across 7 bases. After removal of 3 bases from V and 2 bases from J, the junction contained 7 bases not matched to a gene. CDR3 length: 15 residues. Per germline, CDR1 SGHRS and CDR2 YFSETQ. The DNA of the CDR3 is TGCGCCAGCAGCTACCGGGACAGTATTCAAGAGACCCAGTACTTC. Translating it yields CASSYRDSIQETQYF.

The CDR3 region has the DNA TGTGCCAGTAGTATCTTCCCACCCGGGGTGCCCTTGCAAGGATATGGCTACACCTTC. Its translation is CASSIFPPGVPLQGYGYTF. This chain links TRBV19 with TRBJ1-2, with D hard to call. This CDR3 contains 19 residues. Germline CDR1 and CDR2: LNHDA and SQIVND (reference sequence). Trimming took 3 bases from V and 5 from J, leaving 28 bases between them.

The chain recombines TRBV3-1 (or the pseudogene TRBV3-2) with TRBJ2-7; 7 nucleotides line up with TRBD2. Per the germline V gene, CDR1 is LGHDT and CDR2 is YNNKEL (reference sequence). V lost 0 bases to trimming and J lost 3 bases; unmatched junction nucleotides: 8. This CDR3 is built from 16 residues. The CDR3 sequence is CASSQDRGEAYYEQYV. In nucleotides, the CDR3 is TGTGCCAGCAGCCAAGATCGGGGGGAAGCGTACTACGAGCAGTACGTC.

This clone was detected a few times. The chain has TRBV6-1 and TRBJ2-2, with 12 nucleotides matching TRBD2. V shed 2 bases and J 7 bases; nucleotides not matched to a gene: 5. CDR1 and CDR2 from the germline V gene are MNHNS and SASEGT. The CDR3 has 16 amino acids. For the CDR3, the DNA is TGTGCCAGCAGTGAACTAGCGGGGGGGCCCGACGGGGAGCTGTTTTTT. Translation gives CASSELAGGPDGELFF.

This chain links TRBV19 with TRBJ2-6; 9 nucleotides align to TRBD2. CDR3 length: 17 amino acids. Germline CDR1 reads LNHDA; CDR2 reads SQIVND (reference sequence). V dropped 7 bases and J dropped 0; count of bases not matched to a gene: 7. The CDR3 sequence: CASIKTSGLSGANVLTF. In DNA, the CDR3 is TGTGCCAGTATAAAGACTAGCGGACTCTCTGGGGCCAACGTCCTGACTTTC. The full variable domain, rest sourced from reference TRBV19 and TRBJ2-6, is DGGITQSPKYLFRKEGQNVTLSCEQNLNHDAMYWYRQDPGQGLRLIYYSQIVNDFQKGDIAEGYSVSREKKESFPLTVTSAQKNPTAFYLCASIKTSGLSGANVLTFGAGSRLTVL.

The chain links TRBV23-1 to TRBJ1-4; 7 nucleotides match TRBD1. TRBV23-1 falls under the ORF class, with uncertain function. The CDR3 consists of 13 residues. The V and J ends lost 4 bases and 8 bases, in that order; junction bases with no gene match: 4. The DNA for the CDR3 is TGCGCCAGCAGTCTACAGGGGACCGAAAAACTGTTTTTT. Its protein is CASSLQGTEKLFF.